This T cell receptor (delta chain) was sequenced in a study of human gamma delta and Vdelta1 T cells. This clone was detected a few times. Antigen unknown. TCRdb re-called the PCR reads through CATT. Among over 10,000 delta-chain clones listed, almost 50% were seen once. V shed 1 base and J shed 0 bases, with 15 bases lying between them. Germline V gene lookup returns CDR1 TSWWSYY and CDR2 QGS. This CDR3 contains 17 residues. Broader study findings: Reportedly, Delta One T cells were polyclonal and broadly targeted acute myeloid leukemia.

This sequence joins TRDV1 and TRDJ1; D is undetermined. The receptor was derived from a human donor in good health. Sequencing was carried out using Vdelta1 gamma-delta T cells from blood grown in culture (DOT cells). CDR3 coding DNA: TGTGCTCTTGGGGAACAGTGGGTTCCCTCTTACACCGATAAACTCATCTTT. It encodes CALGEQWVPSYTDKLIF.